This T cell receptor beta chain originates from a study of blood T cell repertoires in COVID-19. Across the whole study: The United States, Italy and Spain provided the acute and convalescent COVID-19 samples. The analysed material was cDNA or gDNA that came from T cells, B-cell-depleted T cells, or PBMCs.

Authors' methods: Nucleated cell counts were estimated from reference gene primer amplification. The protocol was immunoSEQ multiplex PCR, while the TCRdb copy is restricted to in-frame clones and leaves out a portion. From that table come the V and J calls and clone size; the DNA was used to work out D and trimming. The profile covers 70,000 to 90,000 clones, with around 88% appearing a single time and more than 0.95% taken by the ten largest. V gave up 4 bases and J gave up 6 bases; unmatched junction bases: 12. The length of the CDR3 is 16 residues. Germline V gene data show CDR1 as SGHTA and CDR2 as FQGNSA.

The sequence came from a woman aged 50 to 60 with acute COVID-19. Material: PBMCs or T cells enriched from blood (not recorded which). The V and J genes are TRBV7-2 and TRBJ2-1, with TRBD1 identical over 7 bases. DNA for the CDR3: TGTGCCAGCAGCTCCCACTTTGATAACAGGGGCAATGAGCAGTTCTTC. Its translation is CASSSHFDNRGNEQFF. The variable domain in full, with the rest retrieved from reference TRBV7-2 and TRBJ2-1, is GAGVSQSPSNKVTEKGKDVELRCDPISGHTALYWYRQSLGQGLEFLIYFQGNSAPDKSGLPSDRFSAERTGGSVSTLTIQRTQQEDSAVYLCASSSHFDNRGNEQFFGPGTRLTVL.